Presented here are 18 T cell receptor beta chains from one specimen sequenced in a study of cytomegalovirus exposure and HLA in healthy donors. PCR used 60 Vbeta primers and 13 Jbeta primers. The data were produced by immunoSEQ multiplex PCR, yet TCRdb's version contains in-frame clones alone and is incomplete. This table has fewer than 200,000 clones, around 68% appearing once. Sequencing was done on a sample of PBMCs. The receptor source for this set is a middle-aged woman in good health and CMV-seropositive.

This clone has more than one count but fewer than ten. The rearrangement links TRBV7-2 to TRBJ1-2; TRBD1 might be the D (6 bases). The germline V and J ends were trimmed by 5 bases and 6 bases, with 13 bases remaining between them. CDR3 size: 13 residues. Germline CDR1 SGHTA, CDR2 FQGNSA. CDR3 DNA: TGTGCCAGCAGCCCCCAGACAGGAGATGGCTACACCTTC. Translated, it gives CASSPQTGDGYTF.

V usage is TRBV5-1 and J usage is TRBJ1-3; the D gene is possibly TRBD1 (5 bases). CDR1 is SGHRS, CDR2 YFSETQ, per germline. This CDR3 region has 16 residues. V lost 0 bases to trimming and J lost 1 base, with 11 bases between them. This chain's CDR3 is CASSLATDNSGNTIYF. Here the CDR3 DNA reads TGCGCCAGCAGCTTGGCCACGGACAATTCTGGAAACACCATATATTTT.

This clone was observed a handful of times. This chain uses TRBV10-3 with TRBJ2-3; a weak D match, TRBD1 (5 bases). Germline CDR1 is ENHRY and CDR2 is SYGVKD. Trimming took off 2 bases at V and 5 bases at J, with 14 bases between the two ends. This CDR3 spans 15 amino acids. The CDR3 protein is CAISEAGSTGDTQYF. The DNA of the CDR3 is TGTGCCATCAGTGAGGCAGGGTCCACGGGAGATACGCAGTATTTT.

The CDR3 sequence: CASSPTPGRSGNTIYF. The CDR3 nucleotides read TGTGCCAGCAGCCCCACCCCAGGCCGCTCTGGAAACACCATATATTTT. The chain combines TRBV28 with TRBJ1-3; D not resolved. Trimming took off 6 bases at V and 0 bases at J, with 15 bases between the two ends. The CDR3 sequence is 16 residues long. From germline, CDR1 is MDHEN and CDR2 SYDVKM.

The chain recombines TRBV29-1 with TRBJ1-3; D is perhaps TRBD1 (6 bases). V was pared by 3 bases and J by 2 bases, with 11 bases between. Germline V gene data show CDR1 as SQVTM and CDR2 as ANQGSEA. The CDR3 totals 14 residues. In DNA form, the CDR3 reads TGCAGCGTTGACAGGGGTGATACTGGAAACACCATATATTTT. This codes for CSVDRGDTGNTIYF.

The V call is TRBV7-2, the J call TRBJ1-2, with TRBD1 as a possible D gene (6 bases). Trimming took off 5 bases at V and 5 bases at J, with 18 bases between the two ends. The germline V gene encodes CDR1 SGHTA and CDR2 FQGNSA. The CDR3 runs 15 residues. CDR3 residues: CASSGEGGMGYGYTF. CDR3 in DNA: TGTGCCAGCAGCGGCGAAGGGGGAATGGGTTATGGCTACACCTTC.

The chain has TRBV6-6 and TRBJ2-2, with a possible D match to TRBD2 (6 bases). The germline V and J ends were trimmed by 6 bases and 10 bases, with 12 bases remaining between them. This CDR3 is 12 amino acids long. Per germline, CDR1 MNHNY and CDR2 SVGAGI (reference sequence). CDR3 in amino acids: CASSPGVVELFF. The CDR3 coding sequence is TGTGCCAGCAGCCCGGGGGTCGTGGAGCTGTTTTTT.

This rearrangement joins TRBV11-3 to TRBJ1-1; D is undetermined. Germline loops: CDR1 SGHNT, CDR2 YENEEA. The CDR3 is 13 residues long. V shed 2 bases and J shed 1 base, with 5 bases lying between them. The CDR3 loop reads CASSLQQNTEAFF. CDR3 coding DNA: TGTGCCAGCAGCTTACAACAGAACACTGAAGCTTTCTTT.

CDR3: CASSPRGRGTYGYTF. In DNA, the CDR3 is TGTGCCAGCAGCCCCCGGGGCAGGGGGACCTATGGCTACACCTTC. V usage is TRBV28 and J usage is TRBJ1-2, with 7 bases aligning to TRBD1. V lost 6 bases and J lost 4; bases outside the gene matches: 11. The CDR3 sequence is 15 residues long. Germline V gene sequence: CDR1 MDHEN, CDR2 SYDVKM.

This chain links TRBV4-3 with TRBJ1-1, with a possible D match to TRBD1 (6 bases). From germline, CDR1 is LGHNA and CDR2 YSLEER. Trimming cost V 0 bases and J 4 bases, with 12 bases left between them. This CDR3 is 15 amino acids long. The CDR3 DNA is TGCGCCAGCAGCCAAGATCTGCGACAGGTCACTGAAGCTTTCTTT. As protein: CASSQDLRQVTEAFF.

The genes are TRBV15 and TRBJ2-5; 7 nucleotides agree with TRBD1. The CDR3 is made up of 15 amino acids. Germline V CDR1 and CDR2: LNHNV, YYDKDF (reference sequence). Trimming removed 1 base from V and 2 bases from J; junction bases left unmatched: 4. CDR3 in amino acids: CATSRGGGQQETQYF. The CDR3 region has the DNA TGTGCCACCAGCAGAGGAGGGGGACAGCAAGAGACCCAGTACTTC.

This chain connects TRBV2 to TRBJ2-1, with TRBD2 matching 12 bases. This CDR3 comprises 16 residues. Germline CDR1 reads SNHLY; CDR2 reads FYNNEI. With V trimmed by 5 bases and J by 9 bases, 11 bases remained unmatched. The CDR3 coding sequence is TGTGCCAGCAGTTCCCACCGGCTAGCGGGAGGGATTGAGCAGTTCTTC. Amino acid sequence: CASSSHRLAGGIEQFF.

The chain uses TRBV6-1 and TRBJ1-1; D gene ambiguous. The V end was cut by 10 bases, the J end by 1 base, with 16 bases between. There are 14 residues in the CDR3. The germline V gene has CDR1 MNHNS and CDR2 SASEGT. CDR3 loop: CATSSLRGNTEAFF. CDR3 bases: TGTGCCACCTCCTCGCTCCGGGGGAACACTGAAGCTTTCTTT.

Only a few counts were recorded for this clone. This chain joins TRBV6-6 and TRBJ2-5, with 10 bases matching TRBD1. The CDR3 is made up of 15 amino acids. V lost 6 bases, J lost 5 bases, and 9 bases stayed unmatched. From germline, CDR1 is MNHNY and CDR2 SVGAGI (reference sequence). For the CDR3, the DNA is TGTGCCAGCAGGCTAGCGACAGGGGGCACGGAGACCCAGTACTTC. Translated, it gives CASRLATGGTETQYF.

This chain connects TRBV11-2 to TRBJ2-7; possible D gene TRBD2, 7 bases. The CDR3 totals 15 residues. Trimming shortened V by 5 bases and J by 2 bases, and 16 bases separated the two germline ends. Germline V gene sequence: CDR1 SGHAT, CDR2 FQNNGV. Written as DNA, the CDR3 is TGTGCCAGCAGCCAACGCGGGGGCCAGACCTACGAGCAGTACTTC. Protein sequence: CASSQRGGQTYEQYF.

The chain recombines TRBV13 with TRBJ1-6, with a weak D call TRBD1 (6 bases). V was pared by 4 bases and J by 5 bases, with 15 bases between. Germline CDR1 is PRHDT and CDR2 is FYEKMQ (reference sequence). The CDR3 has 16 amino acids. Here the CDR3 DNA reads TGTGCCAGCAGCTCATCACAGGGAATGAATAATTCACCCCTCCACTTT. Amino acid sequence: CASSSSQGMNNSPLHF.

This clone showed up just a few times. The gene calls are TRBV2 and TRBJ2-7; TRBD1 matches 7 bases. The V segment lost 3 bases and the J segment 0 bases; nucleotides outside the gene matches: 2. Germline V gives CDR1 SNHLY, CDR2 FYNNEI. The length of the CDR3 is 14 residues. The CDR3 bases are TGTGCCAGCAGTGACAGGGGGTCCTCCTACGAGCAGTACTTC. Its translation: CASSDRGSSYEQYF.

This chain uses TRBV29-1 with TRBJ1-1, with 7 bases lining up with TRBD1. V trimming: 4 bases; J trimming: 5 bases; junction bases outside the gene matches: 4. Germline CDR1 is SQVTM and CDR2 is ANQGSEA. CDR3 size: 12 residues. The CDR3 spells CSVGQGETEAFF. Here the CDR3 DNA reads TGCAGCGTTGGACAGGGAGAGACTGAAGCTTTCTTT.